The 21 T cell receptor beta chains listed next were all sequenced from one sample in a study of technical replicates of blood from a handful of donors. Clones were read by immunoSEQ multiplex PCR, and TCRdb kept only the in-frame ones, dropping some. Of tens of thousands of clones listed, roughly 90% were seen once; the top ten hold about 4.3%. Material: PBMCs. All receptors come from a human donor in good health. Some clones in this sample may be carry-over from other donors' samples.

Here the CDR3 reads CASSPRPGPGGSGANVLTF. The CDR3 DNA sequence: TGTGCCAGTAGTCCGAGACCAGGTCCGGGGGGCTCTGGGGCCAACGTCCTGACTTTC. The J gene is TRBJ2-6, the V gene TRBV19, with TRBD2 identical over 7 bases. The V segment lost 5 bases and the J segment 0 bases; nucleotides outside the gene matches: 13. The germline V gene encodes CDR1 LNHDA and CDR2 SQIVND (reference sequence). CDR3 size: 19 residues.

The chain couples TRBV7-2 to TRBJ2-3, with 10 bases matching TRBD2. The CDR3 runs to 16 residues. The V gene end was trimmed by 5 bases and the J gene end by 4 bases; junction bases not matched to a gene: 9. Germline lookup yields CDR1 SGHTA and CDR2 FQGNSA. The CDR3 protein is CASSRASGSSPDTQYF. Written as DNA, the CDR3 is TGTGCCAGCAGCAGGGCTAGCGGGAGTTCTCCAGATACGCAGTATTTT.

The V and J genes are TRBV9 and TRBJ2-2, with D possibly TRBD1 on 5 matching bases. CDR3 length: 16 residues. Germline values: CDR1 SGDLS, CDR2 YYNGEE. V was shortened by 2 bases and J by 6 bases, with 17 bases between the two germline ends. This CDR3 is CASSVGQTAYAGELFF. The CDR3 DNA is TGTGCCAGCAGCGTTGGACAAACAGCATACGCCGGGGAGCTGTTTTTT.

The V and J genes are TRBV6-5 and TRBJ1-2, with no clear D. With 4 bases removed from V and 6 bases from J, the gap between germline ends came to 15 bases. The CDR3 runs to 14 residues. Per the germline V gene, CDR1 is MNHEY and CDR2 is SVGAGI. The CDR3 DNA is TGTGCCAGCAGTTGGCAACCAGCTAGTAATGGCTACACCTTC. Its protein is CASSWQPASNGYTF.

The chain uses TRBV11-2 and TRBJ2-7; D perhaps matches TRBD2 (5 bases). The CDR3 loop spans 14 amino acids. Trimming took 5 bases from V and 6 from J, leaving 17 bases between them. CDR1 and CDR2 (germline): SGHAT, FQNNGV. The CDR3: CASSARRTAGEQYF. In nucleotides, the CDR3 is TGTGCCAGCAGCGCCCGGAGGACGGCGGGCGAGCAGTACTTC.

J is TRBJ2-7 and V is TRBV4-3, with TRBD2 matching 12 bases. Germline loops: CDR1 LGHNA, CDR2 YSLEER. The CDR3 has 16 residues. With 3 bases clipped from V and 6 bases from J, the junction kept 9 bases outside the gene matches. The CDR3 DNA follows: TGCGCCAGCAGCCAGGATCTAGCGGGAGGGCCCAGCGAGCAGTACTTC. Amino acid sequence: CASSQDLAGGPSEQYF.

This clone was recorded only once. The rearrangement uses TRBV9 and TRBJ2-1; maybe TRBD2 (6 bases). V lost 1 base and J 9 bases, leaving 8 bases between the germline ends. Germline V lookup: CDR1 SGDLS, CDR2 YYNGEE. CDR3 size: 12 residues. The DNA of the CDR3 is TGTGCCAGCAGCGTATTGGGGGGTGAGCAGTTCTTC. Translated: CASSVLGGEQFF.

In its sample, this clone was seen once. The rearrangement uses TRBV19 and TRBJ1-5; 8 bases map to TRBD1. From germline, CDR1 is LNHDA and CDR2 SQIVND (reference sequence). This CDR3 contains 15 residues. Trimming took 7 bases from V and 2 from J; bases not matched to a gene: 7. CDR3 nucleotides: TGTGCCAGTACCCAAGACAGGGGTGGCAATCAGCCCCAGCATTTT. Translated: CASTQDRGGNQPQHF.

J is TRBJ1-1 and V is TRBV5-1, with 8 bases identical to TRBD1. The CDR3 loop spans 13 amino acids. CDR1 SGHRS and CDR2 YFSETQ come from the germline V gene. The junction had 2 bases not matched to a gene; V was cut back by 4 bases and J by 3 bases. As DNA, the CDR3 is TGCGCCAGCAGCGTGGGACAGGACACTGAAGCTTTCTTT. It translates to CASSVGQDTEAFF.

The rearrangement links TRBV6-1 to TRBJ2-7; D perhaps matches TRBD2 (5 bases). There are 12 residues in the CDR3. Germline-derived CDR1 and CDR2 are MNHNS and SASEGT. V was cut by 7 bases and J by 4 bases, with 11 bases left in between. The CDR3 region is CASIRDWYEQYF. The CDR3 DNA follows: TGTGCCAGCATCCGGGATTGGTACGAGCAGTACTTC.

The CDR3 DNA reads as TGTGCCAGCAGTGAAGCCACAGGGGGAAATTCACCCCTCCACTTT. As protein: CASSEATGGNSPLHF. The J gene is TRBJ1-6, the V gene TRBV2, with 8 bases aligning to TRBD1. The trim removed 0 bases at V and 7 bases at J, leaving 2 bases unmatched. Germline CDR1 SNHLY, CDR2 FYNNEI. The CDR3 spans 15 residues. Full variable domain (outside the CDR3, taken from reference TRBV2 and TRBJ1-6): EPEVTQTPSHQVTQMGQEVILRCVPISNHLYFYWYRQILGQKVEFLVSFYNNEISEKSEIFDDQFSVERPDGSNFTLKIRSTKLEDSAMYFCASSEATGGNSPLHFGNGTRLTVT.

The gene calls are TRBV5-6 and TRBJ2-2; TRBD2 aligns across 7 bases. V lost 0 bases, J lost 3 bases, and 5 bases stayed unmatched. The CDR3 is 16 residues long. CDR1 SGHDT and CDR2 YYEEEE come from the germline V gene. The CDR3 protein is CASSLVRLADTGELFF. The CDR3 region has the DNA TGTGCCAGCAGCTTGGTTAGGCTAGCGGACACCGGGGAGCTGTTTTTT.

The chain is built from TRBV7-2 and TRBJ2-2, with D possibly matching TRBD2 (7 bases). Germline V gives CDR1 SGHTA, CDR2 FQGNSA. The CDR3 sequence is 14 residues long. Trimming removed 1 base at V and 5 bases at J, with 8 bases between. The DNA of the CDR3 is TGTGCCAGCAGCTTAGAGGGGGGGACCGGGGAGCTGTTTTTT. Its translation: CASSLEGGTGELFF.

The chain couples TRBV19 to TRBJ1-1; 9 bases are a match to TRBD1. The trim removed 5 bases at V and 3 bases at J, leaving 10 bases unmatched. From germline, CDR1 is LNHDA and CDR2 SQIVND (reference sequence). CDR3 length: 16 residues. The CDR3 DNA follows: TGTGCCAGTAGTTCCAATACAGGGGGCGGATACACTGAAGCTTTCTTT. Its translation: CASSSNTGGGYTEAFF.

The CDR3 spells CASSFLGLAGLDEQYF. Written as DNA, the CDR3 is TGTGCCAGCAGCTTTCTCGGGCTAGCGGGGTTGGACGAGCAGTACTTC. The rearrangement joins TRBV7-9 to TRBJ2-7; 9 nucleotides match TRBD2. V dropped 3 bases and J dropped 5; count of bases not matched to a gene: 11. The CDR3 has 16 amino acids. Germline CDR1 and CDR2: SEHNR and FQNEAQ (reference sequence).

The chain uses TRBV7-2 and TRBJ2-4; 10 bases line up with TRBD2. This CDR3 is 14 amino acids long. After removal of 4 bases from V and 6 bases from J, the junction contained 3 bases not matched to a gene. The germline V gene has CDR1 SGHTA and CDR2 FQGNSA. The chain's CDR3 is CASSSPSGGNIQYF. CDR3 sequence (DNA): TGTGCCAGCAGCTCACCTAGCGGGGGAAACATTCAGTACTTC.

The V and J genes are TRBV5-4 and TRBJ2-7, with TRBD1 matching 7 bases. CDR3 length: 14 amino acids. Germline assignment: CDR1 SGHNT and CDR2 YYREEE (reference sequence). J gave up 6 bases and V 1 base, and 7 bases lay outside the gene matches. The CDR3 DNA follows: TGTGCCAGCAGCTTGAGTAGACAGGGTCTCGAGCAGTACTTC. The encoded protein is CASSLSRQGLEQYF.

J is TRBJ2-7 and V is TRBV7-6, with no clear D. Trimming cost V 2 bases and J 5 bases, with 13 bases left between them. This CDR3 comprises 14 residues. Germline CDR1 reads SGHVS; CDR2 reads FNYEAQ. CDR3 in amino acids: CASSLNPTGDEQYF. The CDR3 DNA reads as TGTGCCAGCAGCTTAAACCCAACGGGTGACGAGCAGTACTTC. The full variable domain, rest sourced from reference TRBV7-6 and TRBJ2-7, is GAGVSQSPRYKVTKRGQDVALRCDPISGHVSLYWYRQALGQGPEFLTYFNYEAQQDKSGLPNDRFSAERPEGSISTLTIQRTEQRDSAMYRCASSLNPTGDEQYFGPGTRLTVT.

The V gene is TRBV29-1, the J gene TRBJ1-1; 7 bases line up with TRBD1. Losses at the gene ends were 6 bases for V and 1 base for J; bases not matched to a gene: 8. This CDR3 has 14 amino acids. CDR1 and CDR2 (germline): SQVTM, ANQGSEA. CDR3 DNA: TGCAGCGTCGGACAGGCAGACTCGAACACTGAAGCTTTCTTT. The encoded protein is CSVGQADSNTEAFF. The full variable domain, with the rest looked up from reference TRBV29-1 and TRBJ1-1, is SAVISQKPSRDICQRGTSLTIQCQVDSQVTMMFWYRQQPGQSLTLIATANQGSEATYESGFVIDKFPISRPNLTFSTLTVSNMSPEDSSIYLCSVGQADSNTEAFFGQGTRLTVV.

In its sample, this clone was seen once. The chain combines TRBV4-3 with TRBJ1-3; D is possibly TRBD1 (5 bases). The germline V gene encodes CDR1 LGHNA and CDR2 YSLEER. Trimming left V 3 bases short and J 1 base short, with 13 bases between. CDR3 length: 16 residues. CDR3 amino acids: CASSHSTGGSGNTIYF. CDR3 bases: TGCGCCAGCAGCCACTCAACGGGGGGATCTGGAAACACCATATATTTT.

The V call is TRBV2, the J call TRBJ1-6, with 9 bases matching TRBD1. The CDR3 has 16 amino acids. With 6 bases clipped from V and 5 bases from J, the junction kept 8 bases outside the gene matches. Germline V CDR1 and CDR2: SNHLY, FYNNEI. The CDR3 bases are TGTGCCAGCAGAAAGGACAGGGGAGTGGATAATTCACCCCTCCACTTT. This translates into CASRKDRGVDNSPLHF.